This T cell receptor (beta chain) emerged from a study of glioma-infiltrating T cells after dendritic cell vaccination. The assay was immunoSEQ multiplex PCR, and TCRdb's table has in-frame clones only and misses some. The data show tens of thousands of clones, around 90% seen once. Time point noted: after dendritic cell vaccination, including at tumor progression/relapse. The CDR3 is made up of 14 amino acids. Germline V gene data show CDR1 as SEHNR and CDR2 as FQNEAQ (reference sequence). The V and J ends lost 1 base and 5 bases respectively, with 12 bases between them. Sequencing was performed on blood, taken after dendritic cell vaccination. This chain connects TRBV7-9 to TRBJ2-7, with D unresolved. The source is a human donor with glioblastoma. The chain's CDR3 is CASSLGVRPDEQYF. CDR3 nucleotide sequence: TGTGCCAGCAGCTTAGGGGTCAGGCCGGACGAGCAGTACTTC.